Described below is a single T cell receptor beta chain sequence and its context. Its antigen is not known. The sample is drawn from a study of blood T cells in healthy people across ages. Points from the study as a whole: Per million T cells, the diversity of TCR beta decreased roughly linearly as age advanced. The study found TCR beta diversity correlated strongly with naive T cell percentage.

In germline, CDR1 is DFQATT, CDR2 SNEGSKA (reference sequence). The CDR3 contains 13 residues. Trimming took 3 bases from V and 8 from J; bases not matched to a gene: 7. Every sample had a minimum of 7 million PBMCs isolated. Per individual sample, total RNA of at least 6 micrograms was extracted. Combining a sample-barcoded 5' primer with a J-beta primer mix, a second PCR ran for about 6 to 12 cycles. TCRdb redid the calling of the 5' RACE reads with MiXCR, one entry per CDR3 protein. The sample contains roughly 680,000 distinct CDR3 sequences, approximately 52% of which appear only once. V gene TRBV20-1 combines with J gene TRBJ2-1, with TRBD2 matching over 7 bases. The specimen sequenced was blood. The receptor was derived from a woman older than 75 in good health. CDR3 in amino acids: CSASGGGKDEQFF. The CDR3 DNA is TGCAGTGCTAGCGGCGGGGGTAAAGATGAGCAGTTCTTC.